The 20 T cell receptor beta chains in this list originate from one sample, sequenced in a study of T cells in localized non-small cell lung cancer. Some clones are missing from TCRdb's copy, which holds only in-frame ones; the method was immunoSEQ multiplex PCR. This sample has about 52,000 clones; about three quarters occur once, and the top ten carry 3.5% to 5.5%. The sample in question was PBMCs, obtained before any cancer treatment. The source of these receptors is a woman aged 35 to 75 with stage II lung adenocarcinoma.

The chain links TRBV7-2 to TRBJ2-5; TRBD2 agrees at 10 bases. Trimming removed 2 bases from V and 3 bases from J; junction bases left unmatched: 9. In germline, CDR1 is SGHTA, CDR2 FQGNSA. The CDR3 has 17 amino acids. As DNA, the CDR3 is TGTGCCAGCAGCTTAACCCCCCCCCTAGCGGGGGAAGAGACCCAGTACTTC. This gives the protein CASSLTPPLAGEETQYF.

This chain uses TRBV10-2 with TRBJ1-1, with TRBD1 matching over 8 bases. CDR1 and CDR2 from the germline V gene are WSHSY and SAAADI. This CDR3 contains 13 residues. The ends lost 5 bases at V and 7 bases at J; junction bases unmatched: 6. CDR3 bases: TGCGCCAGCAGTAGCGCCGGACAGGGTGAAGCTTTCTTT. It translates to CASSSAGQGEAFF.

The chain recombines TRBV28 with TRBJ1-2; D remains ambiguous. The germline gives CDR1 MDHEN, CDR2 SYDVKM. This CDR3 is built from 13 residues. V shed 2 bases and J shed 5 bases, with 9 bases lying between them. In DNA, the CDR3 is TGTGCCAGCAGTTTACCCGCGAATTATGGCTACACCTTC. Protein product: CASSLPANYGYTF.

The rearrangement uses TRBV2 and TRBJ1-1; tentatively, D is TRBD1 (6 bases). Germline CDR1 reads SNHLY; CDR2 reads FYNNEI. There are 14 residues in the CDR3. V dropped 4 bases and J dropped 1 base, with 10 bases sitting between them. Written as DNA, the CDR3 is TGTGCCAGCAGTGGGGCACAGGGGAACACTGAAGCTTTCTTT. The encoded protein is CASSGAQGNTEAFF.

The chain couples TRBV6-1 to TRBJ2-5; 9 nucleotides align to TRBD1. The ends lost 3 bases at V and 4 bases at J; junction bases unmatched: 15. The CDR3 has 18 amino acids. CDR1 and CDR2 (germline): MNHNS, SASEGT. The CDR3 DNA follows: TGTGCCAGCAGTGATTCAGGACAGGGGCGTACAGGTCGAGAGACCCAGTACTTC. Protein product: CASSDSGQGRTGRETQYF.

V is TRBV5-1 and J is TRBJ2-1; D might be TRBD2 (5 bases). CDR3 size: 14 residues. The germline CDR1 and CDR2 sequences are SGHRS and YFSETQ. Trimming left V 6 bases short and J 6 bases short, with 16 bases between. The CDR3 region is CASMGSQHGNEQFF. The CDR3 DNA sequence: TGCGCCAGCATGGGGAGTCAGCATGGCAATGAGCAGTTCTTC. Based on the CDR3 plus reference TRBV5-1 and TRBJ2-1, the full variable domain is KAGVTQTPRYLIKTRGQQVTLSCSPISGHRSVSWYQQTPGQGLQFLFEYFSETQRNKGNFPGRFSGRQFSNSRSEMNVSTLELGDSALYLCASMGSQHGNEQFFGPGTRLTVL.

The chain links TRBV7-3 to TRBJ2-3; D is undetermined. Trimming pared 4 bases from V and 0 bases from J, leaving 5 bases between. Germline lookup yields CDR1 SGHTA and CDR2 FQGTGA. CDR3 size: 13 residues. The CDR3 DNA is TGTGCCAGCAGCTCTTCTAGCACAGATACGCAGTATTTT. Translated, it gives CASSSSSTDTQYF.

The chain has TRBV30 and TRBJ1-1; 8 bases align to TRBD1. CDR1 and CDR2 (germline): GTSNPN, SVGIG (reference sequence). The CDR3 has 13 amino acids. V lost 7 bases, J lost 3 bases, and 7 bases stayed unmatched. The DNA for the CDR3 is TGTGCCTCGGTCCCAGGGGGCCACACTGAAGCTTTCTTT. Residues: CASVPGGHTEAFF.

This clone was seen only once. The chain couples TRBV19 to TRBJ1-1; D is possibly TRBD1 (5 bases). CDR3 size: 14 residues. V was cut by 5 bases and J by 13 bases, with 23 bases left in between. Germline CDR1 reads LNHDA; CDR2 reads SQIVND (reference sequence). As DNA, the CDR3 is TGTGCCAGTAGTTCCACCCAGGGAATGGGTAGTATTTTCTTT. This sequence encodes CASSSTQGMGSIFF.

This clone was detected only once. The chain uses TRBV5-6 and TRBJ1-2; 7 bases fit TRBD1. Germline V gives CDR1 SGHDT, CDR2 YYEEEE. This CDR3 spans 12 amino acids. The junction had 6 bases not matched to a gene; V was cut back by 4 bases and J by 9 bases. CDR3 nucleotide sequence: TGTGCCAGCAGCACCGACAGGGTTAGCTACACCTTC. Its protein product is CASSTDRVSYTF.

The rearrangement joins TRBV28 to TRBJ2-2; 10 nucleotides line up with TRBD1. The CDR3 is made up of 16 amino acids. V dropped 6 bases and J dropped 5; count of bases not matched to a gene: 9. Looked up from germline, CDR1 is MDHEN and CDR2 is SYDVKM. CDR3 bases: TGTGCCAGCAGCACTGACAGGGGGCGTCGGACCGGGGAGCTGTTTTTT. Amino acid sequence: CASSTDRGRRTGELFF.

The chain joins TRBV19 to TRBJ2-1, with TRBD2 identical over 11 bases. With 5 bases clipped from V and 5 bases from J, the junction kept 8 bases outside the gene matches. Germline V lookup: CDR1 LNHDA, CDR2 SQIVND (reference sequence). The CDR3 spans 16 residues. CDR3 loop: CASSSGTSGRHNEQFF. In DNA form, the CDR3 reads TGTGCCAGTAGTTCCGGGACTAGCGGTAGACACAATGAGCAGTTCTTC.

This rearrangement joins TRBV29-1 to TRBJ2-2, with 7 bases fitting TRBD1. The CDR3 has 15 residues. Germline CDR1 is SQVTM and CDR2 is ANQGSEA. V trimming: 1 base; J trimming: 0 bases; junction bases outside the gene matches: 2. The CDR3 protein is CSVEGGTANTGELFF. The DNA for the CDR3 is TGCAGCGTTGAAGGGGGGACAGCGAACACCGGGGAGCTGTTTTTT.

The chain carries TRBV29-1 and TRBJ2-1, with TRBD2 as a possible D gene (6 bases). From germline, CDR1 is SQVTM and CDR2 ANQGSEA. The V end was cut by 8 bases, the J end by 9 bases, with 14 bases between. There are 11 residues in the CDR3. CDR3 coding DNA: TGCAGCCCATTGAGTAGCGGTGAGCAGTTCTTC. This sequence encodes CSPLSSGEQFF.

Only a few counts were recorded for this clone. The gene calls are TRBV10-3 and TRBJ1-6; unclear D gene. CDR1 ENHRY and CDR2 SYGVKD come from the germline V gene. Trimming left V 3 bases short and J 11 bases short, with 8 bases between. There are 12 residues in the CDR3. Here the CDR3 DNA reads TGTGCCATCAGTGAAAGAACAGCACCCCTCCACTTT. Encoded protein: CAISERTAPLHF.

There are a few counts of this clone. The V call is TRBV19, the J call TRBJ2-3, with 15 positions matching TRBD2. Germline values: CDR1 LNHDA, CDR2 SQIVND (reference sequence). There are 18 residues in the CDR3. Trimming took 10 bases from V and 0 from J; bases not matched to a gene: 11. This CDR3 is CAISGTSGGTPSTDTQYF. DNA of the CDR3: TGTGCCATCTCCGGGACTAGCGGGGGGACGCCTAGCACAGATACGCAGTATTTT.

This clone was seen a few times. Other nucleotide sequences in the sample specify the same CDR3. V gene TRBV30 combines with J gene TRBJ1-6, with D possibly matching TRBD1 (5 bases). The CDR3 sequence is 16 residues long. The germline CDR1 and CDR2 sequences are GTSNPN and SVGIG (reference sequence). The germline V and J ends were trimmed by 3 bases and 0 bases, with 12 bases remaining between them. The CDR3 DNA sequence: TGTGCCTGGAGCCCCGGACAAAGCTCCTATAATTCACCCCTCCACTTT. Its protein product is CAWSPGQSSYNSPLHF.

The chain links TRBV5-1 to TRBJ2-5; D remains ambiguous. The V gene lost 8 bases and the J gene lost 1 base, with 3 bases spanning the gap. CDR3 length equals 10 residues. Germline CDR1 SGHRS, CDR2 YFSETQ. CDR3 sequence reads: CASFQETQYF. The CDR3 coding sequence is TGCGCCAGTTTCCAAGAGACCCAGTACTTC. The variable domain in full, completed from reference TRBV5-1 and TRBJ2-5, reads KAGVTQTPRYLIKTRGQQVTLSCSPISGHRSVSWYQQTPGQGLQFLFEYFSETQRNKGNFPGRFSGRQFSNSRSEMNVSTLELGDSALYLCASFQETQYFGPGTRLLVL.

This chain joins TRBV6-4 and TRBJ1-1, with D possibly TRBD1 on 6 matching bases. CDR1 and CDR2 (germline): MRHNA, SNTAGT. This CDR3 is built from 13 residues. V lost 4 bases, J lost 11 bases, and 17 bases lay in between. CDR3 sequence reads: CASSGPPGQKAFF. The DNA of the CDR3 is TGTGCCAGCAGTGGCCCTCCGGGACAAAAGGCTTTCTTT.

This clone showed up just once. V is TRBV11-3 and J is TRBJ2-4; 8 bases line up with TRBD2. The CDR3 totals 17 residues. V shed 1 base and J 0 bases; nucleotides not matched to a gene: 5. Germline V gene lookup returns CDR1 SGHNT and CDR2 YENEEA. The CDR3 bases are TGTGCCAGCAGCTTAGGTGGCGGGGGGCTAGCCAAAAACATTCAGTACTTC. It specifies CASSLGGGGLAKNIQYF.